A selection of T cell receptor beta chains follows, all from one sample in a study of radiation and T cells in renal cell carcinoma. Data came from immunoSEQ multiplex PCR; TCRdb stores just in-frame clones and leaves some out. Among some 110,000 clones, 82% were seen once, and the ten largest hold around 3%. Specimen: blood, collected from a patient whose treatment included radiotherapy and nephrectomy. The receptor source for this set is a woman aged 55-70 years with renal cell carcinoma. CDR3s include the opening cysteine and the closing phenylalanine or tryptophan. A D gene is named only where the DNA matches it firmly. For some rows the clone size is stated as once, few or many, or as a class when expanded; others skip it.

j_call | d_call | clone_size | v_call | cdr3_aa | cdr3_nt
TRBJ1-2 | TRBD1 | . | TRBV5-6 | CASSPDRGRGYTF | TGTGCCAGCAGCCCAGACAGGGGAAGAGGCTACACCTTC
TRBJ2-7 | . | . | TRBV7-3 | CASSLSAASYEQYF | TGTGCCAGCAGCTTATCAGCAGCCTCCTACGAGCAGTACTTC
TRBJ1-6 | . | . | TRBV30 | CAWSVGSRSYNSPLHF | TGTGCCTGGAGTGTGGGCAGCCGCTCCTATAATTCACCCCTCCACTTT
TRBJ2-1 | TRBD2 | . | TRBV15 | CATSGRTSGTSYNEQFF | TGTGCCACCAGTGGCAGGACTAGCGGGACCTCCTACAATGAGCAGTTCTTC
TRBJ1-4 | . | once | TRBV4-2 | CASSQDLIRASNEKLFF | TGTGCCAGCAGCCAAGATTTGATAAGGGCATCAAATGAAAAACTGTTTTTT
TRBJ1-1 | . | . | TRBV7-6 | CASSPAGARTEAFF | TGTGCCAGCAGCCCCGCGGGGGCTCGCACTGAAGCTTTCTTT
TRBJ2-3 | . | once | TRBV19 | CASSIRPPHTDTQYF | TGTGCCAGTAGTATACGGCCCCCGCACACAGATACGCAGTATTTT
TRBJ2-7 | . | . | TRBV7-2 | CASSYGAALPQYF | TGTGCCAGCAGCTACGGGGCGGCGCTACCGCAGTACTTC
TRBJ2-1 | . | . | TRBV18 | CASSLDRNNEQFF | TGTGCCAGCTCACTGGACAGAAACAATGAGCAGTTCTTC
TRBJ1-1 | . | . | TRBV9 | CASSVDGATEAFF | TGTGCCAGCAGCGTAGACGGGGCCACTGAAGCTTTCTTT
TRBJ1-6 | . | once | TRBV19 | CASSIIYSDIGNSPLHF | TGTGCCAGTAGTATAATTTATTCGGATATCGGCAATTCACCCCTCCACTTT
TRBJ2-5 | . | . | TRBV10-3 | CAISEGETETQYF | TGTGCCATCAGTGAAGGCGAGACGGAGACCCAGTACTTC
TRBJ2-3 | TRBD2 | . | TRBV5-1 | CASTPHSSGRAGTQYF | TGCGCCAGCACACCTCACTCTAGCGGCCGCGCGGGTACGCAGTATTTT
TRBJ1-3 | . | . | TRBV12-5 | CASGLESGPGNTIYF | TGTGCTAGTGGTTTGGAGAGCGGACCCGGAAACACCATATATTTT
TRBJ2-3 | . | . | TRBV10-1 | CASSEGPGGADTQYF | TGCGCCAGCAGTGAGGGCCCCGGGGGTGCAGATACGCAGTATTTT
TRBJ2-5 | . | . | TRBV6-6 | CASRHRVQETQYF | TGTGCCAGCAGGCACAGGGTTCAAGAGACCCAGTACTTC
TRBJ2-1 | . | . | TRBV27 | CASSGYGTPTYNEQFF | TGTGCCAGCAGTGGCTACGGGACGCCGACCTACAATGAGCAGTTCTTC
TRBJ1-1 | . | . | TRBV12-5 | CASGLRNGGSMTEAFF | TGTGCTAGTGGTCTTCGGAACGGGGGCTCTATGACTGAAGCTTTCTTT
TRBJ2-1 | . | . | TRBV5-6 | CASSSRTLYNEQFF | TGTGCCAGCAGCTCACGGACACTCTACAATGAGCAGTTCTTC
TRBJ1-5 | TRBD1 | . | TRBV28 | CASSLRRTGGSNQPQHF | TGTGCCAGCAGTCTCCGCCGGACAGGGGGAAGCAATCAGCCCCAGCATTTT
TRBJ1-4 | TRBD1 | . | TRBV7-2 | CASRLANRGEKLFF | TGTGCCAGCAGACTAGCGAACAGGGGAGAAAAACTGTTTTTT
TRBJ2-1 | . | . | TRBV4-1 | CASSQDSLPYNEQFF | TGCGCCAGCAGCCAAGATTCATTACCCTACAATGAGCAGTTCTTC
TRBJ1-2 | . | . | TRBV29-1 | CSVPWGGQDGYTF | TGCAGCGTTCCTTGGGGGGGGCAGGATGGCTACACCTTC
TRBJ1-1 | . | . | TRBV5-8 | CASSLSPGRNTEAFF | TGTGCCAGCAGCTTGAGCCCGGGCCGGAACACTGAAGCTTTCTTT
TRBJ1-6 | . | once | TRBV11-1 | CASSSRTSSYNSPLHF | TGTGCCAGCAGCTCCCGGACAAGCTCCTATAATTCACCCCTCCACTTT
TRBJ1-1 | TRBD1 | . | TRBV5-1 | CASSVSGTGGVSTEAFF | TGCGCCAGCAGCGTATCCGGGACAGGGGGTGTTAGTACTGAAGCTTTCTTT
TRBJ2-5 | . | . | TRBV5-1 | CASSLAGGETQYF | TGCGCCAGCAGCTTGGCCGGGGGAGAGACCCAGTACTTC
TRBJ1-4 | TRBD1 | . | TRBV28 | CASSTRTGGNEKLFF | TGTGCCAGCAGTACTAGGACAGGGGGGAATGAAAAACTGTTTTTT
TRBJ2-5 | TRBD2 | . | TRBV6-5 | CASIRTSGAETQYF | TGTGCCAGCATTAGGACTAGCGGGGCAGAGACCCAGTACTTC
TRBJ1-5 | . | . | TRBV4-3 | CASSQDSLLQPQHF | TGCGCCAGCAGCCAAGATTCTCTCCTTCAGCCCCAGCATTTT
TRBJ1-1 | TRBD1 | . | TRBV10-3 | CASRRGPEAFF | TGTGCCAGCCGGAGGGGGCCTGAAGCTTTCTTT
TRBJ1-3 | . | . | TRBV6-1 | CASSPDSHRNTIYF | TGTGCCAGCAGTCCGGACAGCCATCGAAACACCATATATTTT
TRBJ2-1 | . | . | TRBV5-4 | CASSVGPDNEQFF | TGTGCCAGCAGCGTTGGACCTGACAATGAGCAGTTCTTC
TRBJ1-4 | . | . | TRBV10-3 | CAISESIEANEKLFF | TGTGCCATCAGTGAGTCGATCGAAGCTAATGAAAAACTGTTTTTT
TRBJ2-2 | . | . | TRBV5-1 | CASRSGQWQGELFF | TGTGCCAGCAGGAGCGGGCAATGGCAGGGGGAGCTGTTTTTT
TRBJ1-1 | . | . | TRBV4-2 | CASSLPLPNTEAFF | TGTGCCAGCAGCTTGCCTCTTCCGAACACTGAAGCTTTCTTT
TRBJ1-6 | TRBD1 | . | TRBV7-2 | CASSLGDRSSYNSPLHF | TGTGCCAGCAGCTTAGGGGACAGGAGCTCCTATAATTCACCCCTCCACTTT
TRBJ2-3 | . | . | TRBV27 | CASRLGRGTDTQYF | TGTGCCAGCCGCCTCGGCCGTGGCACAGATACGCAGTATTTT